These 24 T cell receptor beta chains were sequenced from one sample in a study of T cell responses to AZD1222 COVID-19 vaccine. The protocol was immunoSEQ multiplex PCR, while the TCRdb copy is restricted to in-frame clones and leaves out a portion. The sample consists of 150,000 to 170,000 clones, 86% of them appearing once. Specimen: peripheral blood, collected on day 0 of MenACWY control vaccination. All receptors derive from an adult in good health.

The chain employs TRBV5-8 and TRBJ2-3, with D possibly matching TRBD1 (6 bases). V was cut by 0 bases and J by 5 bases, with 13 bases left in between. This CDR3 region has 15 residues. Per germline, CDR1 SGHTS and CDR2 YDEGEE. CDR3: CASSLEGRGLDTQYF. The CDR3 region has the DNA TGTGCCAGCAGCTTGGAAGGCAGGGGTTTAGATACGCAGTATTTT.

This clone was observed once. V gene TRBV30 combines with J gene TRBJ1-6; 7 nucleotides agree with TRBD1. Per germline, CDR1 GTSNPN and CDR2 SVGIG (reference sequence). Unmatched junction bases numbered 4, after V lost 7 bases and J lost 10 bases. This CDR3 is built from 11 residues. The CDR3 coding sequence is TGTGCCTTGCAACAGGGGTCACCCCTCCACTTT. Encoded protein: CALQQGSPLHF.

This clone came up once. This chain uses TRBV6-5 with TRBJ2-7; either TRBD1 or TRBD2 may fit D (5 bases each). The CDR3 extends over 13 amino acids. Between the trimmed V and J ends, which lost 5 bases and 12 bases, there was a span of 20 bases. Per germline, CDR1 MNHEY and CDR2 SVGAGI. The CDR3 region has the DNA TGTGCCAGCAGTAACTACCGGGACGGCAATCGGTACGTC. Amino acids: CASSNYRDGNRYV.

This clone has a handful of counts. As DNA, the CDR3 is TGTGCCAGCAGCCGGGGGGTTATCACTAATGAAAAACTGTTTTTT. The encoded protein is CASSRGVITNEKLFF. This sequence joins TRBV7-6 and TRBJ1-4; possibly TRBD1 for D (5 bases). This CDR3 has 15 residues. V was shortened by 5 bases and J by 2 bases, with 12 bases between the two germline ends. Germline values: CDR1 SGHVS, CDR2 FNYEAQ. The whole variable domain, filled in from reference TRBV7-6 and TRBJ1-4, reads GAGVSQSPRYKVTKRGQDVALRCDPISGHVSLYWYRQALGQGPEFLTYFNYEAQQDKSGLPNDRFSAERPEGSISTLTIQRTEQRDSAMYRCASSRGVITNEKLFFGSGTQLSVL.

The V call is TRBV7-9, the J call TRBJ2-1; unclear D gene. V shed 4 bases and J shed 7 bases, with 5 bases lying between them. This CDR3 spans 11 amino acids. The germline V gene encodes CDR1 SEHNR and CDR2 FQNEAQ (reference sequence). The CDR3 spells CASSSTNEQFF. The CDR3 DNA follows: TGTGCCAGCAGCTCGACAAATGAGCAGTTCTTC.

The chain joins TRBV6-5 to TRBJ1-1; D not resolved. The CDR3 totals 14 residues. Germline lookup yields CDR1 MNHEY and CDR2 SVGAGI. V gave up 2 bases and J gave up 1 base, with 8 bases separating them. The DNA of the CDR3 is TGTGCCAGCAGTTACCTCGGCACGAACACTGAAGCTTTCTTT. Residues: CASSYLGTNTEAFF.

CDR3 bases: TGTGCCAGCGGTTCCGGAGGGGGGGAGAACTATGGCTACACCTTC. Encoded protein: CASGSGGGENYGYTF. The chain employs TRBV28 and TRBJ1-2; D is possibly TRBD1 (6 bases). Germline values: CDR1 MDHEN, CDR2 SYDVKM. The CDR3 has 15 residues. Trimming took off 8 bases at V and 2 bases at J, with 18 bases between the two ends.

The chain recombines TRBV6-1 with TRBJ1-1, with a tentative D call TRBD1 (6 bases). The CDR3 consists of 20 residues. V lost 0 bases and J 10 bases, leaving 33 bases between the germline ends. CDR1 and CDR2 (germline): MNHNS, SASEGT. In nucleotides, the CDR3 is TGTGCCAGCAGTGAAGCGCCCCCCTCCAGGTCGGGGGGGCATGGAGGGGCAGCTTTCTTT. Translating it yields CASSEAPPSRSGGHGGAAFF.

J is TRBJ1-6 and V is TRBV3-1 (or the pseudogene TRBV3-2); D is unclear. From germline, CDR1 is LGHDT and CDR2 YNNKEL (reference sequence). V lost 4 bases and J 9 bases, leaving 10 bases between the germline ends. The CDR3 is 13 residues long. CDR3 DNA sequence: TGTGCCAGCAGCCCAGCCCGAGGTTCACCCCTCCACTTT. Protein sequence: CASSPARGSPLHF.

The chain carries TRBV20-1 and TRBJ1-2; TRBD1 might be the D (5 bases). Per the germline V gene, CDR1 is DFQATT and CDR2 is SNEGSKA (reference sequence). V was clipped by 6 bases and J by 8 bases, with 13 bases between them. CDR3 length equals 11 residues. CDR3 in amino acids: CSAADSWGYTF. CDR3 nucleotides: TGCAGTGCAGCAGACAGCTGGGGCTACACCTTC.

The chain combines TRBV11-3 with TRBJ2-2; D is possibly TRBD1 or TRBD2 (5 bases each). The V end was cut by 8 bases, the J end by 5 bases, with 15 bases between. This CDR3 is built from 14 residues. Germline loops: CDR1 SGHNT, CDR2 YENEEA. CDR3 sequence: CASQGAPGTGELFF. The CDR3 region has the DNA TGTGCCAGCCAAGGGGCCCCGGGGACCGGGGAGCTGTTTTTT.

Note on this clone: The sample contains more than one DNA sequence encoding this CDR3. The chain recombines TRBV18 with TRBJ1-1; TRBD1 agrees at 8 bases. CDR3 length: 14 amino acids. The trim removed 6 bases at V and 1 base at J, leaving 4 bases unmatched. Germline CDR1 KGHSH, CDR2 LQKENI. CDR3 in DNA: TGTGCCAGCTCTCCAGGGGGCGGGAACACTGAAGCTTTCTTT. Protein product: CASSPGGGNTEAFF.

The chain combines TRBV27 with TRBJ1-3; 8 bases align to TRBD1. The CDR3 consists of 15 residues. Germline CDR1 MNHEY, CDR2 SMNVEV (reference sequence). V was pared by 5 bases and J by 9 bases, with 12 bases of the junction left unmatched. The CDR3 region has the DNA TGTGCCAGCAGTCGGACCCAGGGGGCCATTGGCACCATATATTTT. Protein: CASSRTQGAIGTIYF.

The CDR3 DNA reads as TGTGCCAGCAGCCCGGGGGCCCTTACTGCAGATACGCAGTATTTT. This translates into CASSPGALTADTQYF. The chain employs TRBV5-5 and TRBJ2-3; D tentatively reads TRBD1 or TRBD2 (6 bases each). Deletions cut 4 bases from V and 4 bases from J, with 16 bases between. This CDR3 region has 15 residues. The germline gives CDR1 SGHKS, CDR2 YYEKEE (reference sequence). Variable domain in full (rest from reference TRBV5-5 and TRBJ2-3): DAGVTQSPTHLIKTRGQQVTLRCSPISGHKSVSWYQQVLGQGPQFIFQYYEKEERGRGNFPDRFSARQFPNYSSELNVNALLLGDSALYLCASSPGALTADTQYFGPGTRLTVL.

The CDR3 sequence: CASSLRRANTDTQYF. CDR3 bases: TGCGCCAGCAGCTTGAGACGCGCTAACACAGATACGCAGTATTTT. V usage is TRBV5-1 and J usage is TRBJ2-3; D unresolved. The CDR3 runs to 15 residues. Per the germline V gene, CDR1 is SGHRS and CDR2 is YFSETQ. The ends were cut back, 1 base at V and 2 bases at J, with 11 bases in the middle.

The genes are TRBV5-8 and TRBJ1-3; D uncertain. CDR1 SGHTS and CDR2 YDEGEE come from the germline V gene. Trimming left V 4 bases short and J 1 base short, with 12 bases between. The CDR3 length is 15 residues. The CDR3 bases are TGTGCCAGCAGCCCCAGGCCCACTTCTGGAAACACCATATATTTT. Translated: CASSPRPTSGNTIYF. Complete variable domain (other parts from reference TRBV5-8 and TRBJ1-3): EAGVTQSPTHLIKTRGQQATLRCSPISGHTSVYWYQQALGLGLQFLLWYDEGEERNRGNFPPRFSGRQFPNYSSELNVNALELEDSALYLCASSPRPTSGNTIYFGEGSWLTVV.

V gene TRBV4-1 combines with J gene TRBJ1-2; 7 bases are a match to TRBD1. This CDR3 region has 14 residues. V gave up 0 bases and J gave up 8 bases; unmatched junction bases: 6. Germline CDR1 reads MGHRA; CDR2 reads YSYEKL. The CDR3 DNA sequence: TGCGCCAGCAGCCAAGATCGGGCAGGGGGAGGCTACACCTTC. Translated: CASSQDRAGGGYTF.

The rearrangement uses TRBV27 and TRBJ2-1, with 11 bases fitting TRBD1. This CDR3 contains 17 residues. J lost 7 bases, V lost 2 bases, and 10 bases had no gene match. From germline, CDR1 is MNHEY and CDR2 SMNVEV (reference sequence). In DNA form, the CDR3 reads TGTGCCAGCAGTTTAAGCGTTTTGGGACAGGGGGGAAATGAGCAGTTCTTC. This encodes CASSLSVLGQGGNEQFF.

This clone has only one observation. The chain couples TRBV6-1 to TRBJ1-5, with D possibly TRBD1 on 5 matching bases. V dropped 1 base and J dropped 5 bases, with 15 bases sitting between them. This CDR3 is built from 16 residues. CDR1 MNHNS and CDR2 SASEGT come from the germline V gene. The CDR3 loop reads CASSEVAGAPHQPQHF. DNA of the CDR3: TGTGCCAGCAGTGAAGTAGCTGGGGCACCCCATCAGCCCCAGCATTTT.

This chain uses TRBV2 with TRBJ1-1; no clear D gene. Looked up from germline, CDR1 is SNHLY and CDR2 is FYNNEI. V was cut by 1 base and J by 0 bases, with 6 bases left in between. The CDR3 is made up of 14 amino acids. CDR3 in amino acids: CASSEVVLNTEAFF. CDR3 sequence (DNA): TGTGCCAGCAGTGAAGTAGTCCTGAACACTGAAGCTTTCTTT.

The chain links TRBV19 to TRBJ1-2; TRBD1 matches 7 bases. CDR3 length: 14 residues. The V gene end was trimmed by 6 bases and the J gene end by 4 bases; junction bases not matched to a gene: 8. Per germline, CDR1 LNHDA and CDR2 SQIVND (reference sequence). The CDR3 protein is CASRYAQGGYGYTF. For the CDR3, the DNA is TGTGCCAGTAGGTACGCCCAGGGGGGCTATGGCTACACCTTC.

This sequence joins TRBV29-1 and TRBJ1-2; D unresolved. V lost 4 bases to trimming and J lost 4 bases, with 13 bases between them. This CDR3 region has 13 residues. Per germline, CDR1 SQVTM and CDR2 ANQGSEA. The CDR3 DNA follows: TGCAGCGTTGCCCCCCTACACAGCTATGGCTACACCTTC. Translation: CSVAPLHSYGYTF.

The chain links TRBV9 to TRBJ2-2; no clear D. CDR1 SGDLS and CDR2 YYNGEE come from the germline V gene. The CDR3 loop spans 15 amino acids. Trimming removed 4 bases at V and 2 bases at J, with 12 bases between. CDR3 DNA sequence: TGTGCCAGCAGCACCCGGACGGATAACACCGGGGAGCTGTTTTTT. Protein: CASSTRTDNTGELFF.

This chain links TRBV24-1 with TRBJ2-3; TRBD2 might be the D (5 bases). Trimming left V 3 bases short and J 5 bases short, with 17 bases between. The CDR3 length is 16 residues. Germline assignment: CDR1 KGHDR and CDR2 SFDVKD. The CDR3 here is CATSDPGGGRGDTQYF. The CDR3 region has the DNA TGTGCCACCAGTGATCCCGGCGGCGGTCGGGGAGATACGCAGTATTTT.